These 8 T cell receptor beta chains came from one sample sequenced in a study of CD8+CD57+ T cells in acquired aplastic anemia. TCR beta VDJ and CDR3 were profiled, and genomic DNA was the template. One entry per CDR3 protein, called by TCRdb with MiXCR from the reads. The sample includes some 170,000 distinct CDR3 sequences, less than 60% of them seen just once. Patients picked for sequencing had shown CD8+CD57+ cell expansion detected by flow cytometry. Sequencing was carried out using sorted CD4+, CD8+, or CD8+CD57+ T cells (not recorded which) from PBMCs. These receptors were obtained from a human donor with aplastic anemia.

The gene calls are TRBV7-7 and TRBJ2-5; unclear D gene. Trimming removed 1 base from V and 4 bases from J, with 7 bases in between. The CDR3 sequence is 13 residues long. CDR1 is SSHAT, CDR2 FNYEAQ, per germline (reference sequence). The CDR3: CASSLVDLETQYF. Here the CDR3 DNA reads TGTGCCAGCAGCTTAGTGGATTTAGAGACCCAGTACTTC.

This clonotype was picked up many times. The chain links TRBV13 to TRBJ2-1; 8 bases agree with TRBD2. The CDR3 has 18 amino acids. V shed 5 bases, J shed 4 bases, and the junction held 16 bases outside the gene matches. Germline V CDR1 and CDR2: PRHDT, FYEKMQ (reference sequence). CDR3 sequence (DNA): TGTGCCAGCAGCCCGGGGGGGCGGGGGGTGAGACGATACAATGAGCAGTTCTTC. Translated: CASSPGGRGVRRYNEQFF.

This clonotype showed up just a few times. CDR3 nucleotide sequence: TGTGCCAGCAGCTTAGCGGGGGCTGAAGCTTTCTTT. Encoded protein: CASSLAGAEAFF. The chain uses TRBV7-9 and TRBJ1-1; possibly TRBD1 for D (5 bases). Germline assignment: CDR1 SEHNR and CDR2 FQNEAQ (reference sequence). Trimming stripped 0 bases from V and 6 bases from J, with 5 bases between. The length of the CDR3 is 12 residues.

This clonotype showed up just once. The V gene is TRBV5-6, the J gene TRBJ2-7; TRBD1 agrees at 9 bases. Germline V gene sequence: CDR1 SGHDT, CDR2 YYEEEE. With 6 bases clipped from V and 5 bases from J, the junction kept 9 bases outside the gene matches. The CDR3 extends over 14 amino acids. CDR3 sequence reads: CASKDGDRVHEQYF. The CDR3 DNA is TGTGCCAGCAAGGACGGGGACAGGGTCCACGAGCAGTACTTC.

The rearrangement joins TRBV20-1 to TRBJ2-3; the D gene is possibly TRBD2 (6 bases). Germline assignment: CDR1 DFQATT and CDR2 SNEGSKA (reference sequence). The V gene lost 4 bases and the J gene lost 4 bases, with 15 bases spanning the gap. CDR3 length equals 14 residues. For the CDR3, the DNA is TGCAGTGCTAAAGGGCGACCGGGGGCAGATACGCAGTATTTT. Translating it yields CSAKGRPGADTQYF.

This clonotype was seen a few times. J is TRBJ2-7 and V is TRBV9; 8 bases align to TRBD1. Germline V CDR1 and CDR2: SGDLS, YYNGEE. CDR3 length equals 12 residues. V dropped 7 bases and J dropped 5; count of bases not matched to a gene: 5. CDR3 in DNA: TGTGCCAGCGGGCAGGGGGCAAACGAGCAGTACTTC. This gives the protein CASGQGANEQYF.

The genes are TRBV24-1 and TRBJ2-5, with D hard to call. Germline V CDR1 and CDR2: KGHDR, SFDVKD. This CDR3 comprises 15 residues. Trimming removed 3 bases at V and 3 bases at J, with 13 bases between. CDR3: CATSDSSAMKETQYF. CDR3 nucleotides: TGTGCCACCAGTGATAGCAGCGCAATGAAAGAGACCCAGTACTTC.

This chain uses TRBV7-2 with TRBJ1-2; D ambiguous. Germline CDR1 and CDR2: SGHTA and FQGNSA. CDR3 length: 14 amino acids. Trimming left V 2 bases short and J 4 bases short, with 11 bases between. CDR3 amino acids: CASSLKGFSYGYTF. The CDR3 DNA sequence: TGTGCCAGCAGCTTAAAAGGCTTTTCCTATGGCTACACCTTC.